This T cell receptor (beta chain) was retrieved from a study of T-cell memory formation after mild COVID-19. Study-level points and caveats: Clones which contracted sat mainly in CM and EM if CD4+, and in EMRA if CD8+.

TCRdb used MiXCR to reprocess the 5' RACE reads, holding one entry per CDR3 protein. The data show 540,000 or so distinct CDR3 sequences, 20% seen once. This clonotype was picked up a small number of times. The target antigen is unknown. The specimen was PBMCs or a T cell subset sorted from them (not recorded which). This sequence was found in an adult woman who had mild COVID-19 (a few samples of this study predate the infection). Cell type and time point are not known.

Written as DNA, the CDR3 is TGCGCCAGCAGCCAAGATCCAGGAGCGAGCACAGATACGCAGTATTTT. This translates into CASSQDPGASTDTQYF. The V gene is TRBV4-1, the J gene TRBJ2-3; D is uncertain. The CDR3 has 16 residues. Germline V gives CDR1 MGHRA, CDR2 YSYEKL. Trimming left V 0 bases short and J 0 bases short, with 10 bases between.